This TCR beta chain was sequenced during a study of graft-versus-host responses after intestinal transplantation. Responders that carried the CFSE label, 200,000 of them, were plated with 200,000 irradiated, violet-dye-labeled stimulator cells. Sorting of proliferating CFSE-low CD3+CD4+ and CD3+CD8+ responders took place after the reaction. Produced via immunoSEQ multiplex PCR; TCRdb's table is partial and in-frame only. This table has under 15,000 clones, 35% appearing once. This clone appeared a few times. Notes on the study in general: The recipient marrow held GvH clones, and some of them showed up first in ileum or blood. Early post-transplant HvG declines showed an association with peak circulating GvH clone levels.

Germline V gives CDR1 MNHNS, CDR2 SASEGT. CDR3 length: 18 amino acids. The V segment lost 2 bases and the J segment 1 base; nucleotides outside the gene matches: 7. Source: alloreactive CD8+ T cells from a mixed lymphocyte reaction culture, taken before intestinal transplant. The subset was: CFSE-low proliferating T cells sorted from roughly 6-day pre-transplant mixed lymphocyte reaction (GvH or HvG direction). The chain uses TRBV6-1 and TRBJ2-7, with TRBD2 identical over 14 bases. The sequence was collected from a human patient who received an intestinal transplant. CDR3 DNA: TGTGCCAGCAGTGAATGGACTAGCGGGAGGACTATATCCTACGAGCAGTACTTC. Residues: CASSEWTSGRTISYEQYF.